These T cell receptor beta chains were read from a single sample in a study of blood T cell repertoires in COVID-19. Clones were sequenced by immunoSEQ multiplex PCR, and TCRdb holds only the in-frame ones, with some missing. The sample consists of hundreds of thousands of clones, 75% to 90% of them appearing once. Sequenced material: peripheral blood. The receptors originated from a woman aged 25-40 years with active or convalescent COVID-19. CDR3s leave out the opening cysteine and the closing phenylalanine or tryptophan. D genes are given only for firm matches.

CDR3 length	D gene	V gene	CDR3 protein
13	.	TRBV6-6	ASSYFRVMNTEAF
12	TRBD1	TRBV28	ASSPRTGTYEQY
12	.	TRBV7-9	ASSLAQGNAEQY
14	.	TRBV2	ASSEGGARLDYGYT
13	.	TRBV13	ASSLSTLHPYEQY
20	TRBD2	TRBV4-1	ASSQESVVGSGRELLGDEQF
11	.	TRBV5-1	ASSLWGDLIEY
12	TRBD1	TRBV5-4	ASSFTTGADTQY
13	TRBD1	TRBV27	ASSLSTGGGFGYT
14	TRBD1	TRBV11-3	ASSSPWRTGSDEQY
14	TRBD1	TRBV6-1	ASSEAPGQGADTQY
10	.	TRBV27	ASSLTGYEQY
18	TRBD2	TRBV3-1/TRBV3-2	ASSRYGGGSGTSGGNTQY
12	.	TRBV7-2	ASSLGGAKNIQY
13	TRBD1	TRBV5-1	ASSTDRGRDYGYT
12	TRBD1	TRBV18	ASSPAGGYYEQY
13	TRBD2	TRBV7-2	ASSTLGTSGYEQY
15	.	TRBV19	ASSIIRVQNDGYGYT
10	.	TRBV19	ASSLGGQPQH
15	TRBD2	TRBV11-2	ASSSGGAGGLSYEQY
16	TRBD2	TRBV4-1	ASSQDAGAGGRADTQY
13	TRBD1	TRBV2	ASTSQGVGNQPQH
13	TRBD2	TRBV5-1	ASSLTGGPANEQF
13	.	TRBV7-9	ASSLGLSGYNEQF
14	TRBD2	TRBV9	ASSDLSGGALNEQF
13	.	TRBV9	ASSVGGQSTDTQY
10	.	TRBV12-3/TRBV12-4	ASRLLGTEAF
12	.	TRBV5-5	ASRTPELRPEAF
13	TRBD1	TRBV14	ASRGQGYLNTEAF
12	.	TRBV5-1	ASSLEVWSDEQF
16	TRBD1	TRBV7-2	ASSLFWRSTGEETEAF
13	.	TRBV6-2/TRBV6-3	ASSSQRLNQETQY
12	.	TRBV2	ASSVGGANQPQH
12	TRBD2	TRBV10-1	ASSEAGVQDTQY
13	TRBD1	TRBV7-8	ASIRNRGPTDTQY
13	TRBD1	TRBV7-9	ASSLGGQLETEAF
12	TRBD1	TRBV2	ASSRLRDSTEAF
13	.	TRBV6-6	ASSYSALGAYEQY
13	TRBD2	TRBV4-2	ASSQAREGLGEQY
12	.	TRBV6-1	ASSVLPSNQPQH
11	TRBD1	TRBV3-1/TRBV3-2	ASKQGGNTEAF
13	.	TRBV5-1	ASSIGQQANEKLF
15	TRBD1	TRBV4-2	ASSQEDRGRFTDTQY
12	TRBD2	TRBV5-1	ASSIAGSSYEQY
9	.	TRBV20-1	SVFKGPEAF
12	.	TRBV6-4	ASSDRGTATEAF
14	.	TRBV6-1	ASSEAAGARGTEAF
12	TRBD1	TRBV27	ASAPRTGGTEAF
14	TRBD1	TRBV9	ASSARQGLGGNTIY
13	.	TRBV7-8	ASSSGWSSGNTIY
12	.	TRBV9	ASSLGGGDTEAF
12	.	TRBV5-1	ASSFTFRGTEAF
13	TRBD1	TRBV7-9	ASSLIGGRYNEQF
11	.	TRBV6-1	ASSEQWQSGAF
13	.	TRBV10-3	ANLNRRLIGQPQH
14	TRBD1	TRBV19	ASSTGQALWDEKLF
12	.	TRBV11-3	ASSLPGVWNEQF
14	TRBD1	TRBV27	ASGPGYGKGGIEQY
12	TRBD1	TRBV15	ATSSGQGHTEAF
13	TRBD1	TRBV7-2	ASSSGTGGYYGYT